This TCR beta chain was observed in a study of T cell changes during pregnancy in multiple sclerosis. Germline assignment: CDR1 SQVTM and CDR2 ANQGSEA. CDR3 length equals 15 residues. In this sample, this clone turned up once. The junction and the germline gene differ at one end; a read error may be behind it. TCRdb keeps only in-frame clones here, not all; method: immunoSEQ multiplex PCR. The sample yields approximately 60,000 clones, under 95% seen once. The TCR originated in a female donor with multiple sclerosis, enrolled in a pregnancy study. The sequencing used CD8+ T cells from peripheral blood mononuclear cells, collected in the second trimester of pregnancy. This chain joins TRBV29-1 and TRBJ2-1; TRBD2 aligns across 9 bases. CDR3 nucleotide sequence: TGCAGCGTCGAAGGTGCGGGAGGGTCGTACAATGAGCAGTTCTTC. Protein: CSVEGAGGSYNEQFF.